A selection of T cell receptor beta chains follows, all from one sample in a study of blood T cell repertoires in COVID-19. Only in-frame clones appear in the TCRdb table, and some are missing; sequencing was by immunoSEQ multiplex PCR. The sample consists of around 130,000 clones, roughly 79% of them appearing once. Sample: peripheral blood. These receptors were collected from a man older than 75 with acute or convalescent COVID-19. Each CDR3 is given with its conserved first and last residue. The order of the fields is V gene, J gene, CDR3 protein.

TRBV11-2,TRBJ2-7,CASSVGGAWGQTGSRQYF
TRBV27,TRBJ2-2,CASSFRGSSGVKYTGELFF
TRBV6-2/TRBV6-3,TRBJ1-5,CASSSGGTTVGPQHF
TRBV19,TRBJ2-5,CASSMEETQYF
TRBV27,TRBJ2-5,CASSWDLTGGGTQYF
TRBV6-2/TRBV6-3,TRBJ1-6,CASSQPGQGGSPLHF
TRBV30,TRBJ2-7,CAWSVSFRGSYEQYF
TRBV13,TRBJ2-5,CASSLVGGVAGTQYF
TRBV3-1/TRBV3-2,TRBJ2-3,CASSLNPHRGGSTDTQYF
TRBV7-9,TRBJ1-1,CASSQGVGEAFF
TRBV19,TRBJ2-1,CASSLTSGDNEQFF
TRBV6-5,TRBJ1-1,CASSYAGGTEAFF
TRBV3-1/TRBV3-2,TRBJ1-5,CASSPSPSERQPQHF
TRBV18,TRBJ1-1,CASSPGTKNTEAFF
TRBV19,TRBJ1-1,CASSPQGAGTEAFF
TRBV4-1,TRBJ1-2,CASSIGGGLLNYGYTF
TRBV5-1,TRBJ2-7,CASSTGGRQYF